This T cell receptor (beta chain) was sequenced in a study of blood T cell repertoires in COVID-19. Trimming took 1 base from V and 2 from J, leaving 17 bases between them. Germline CDR1 reads MGHRA; CDR2 reads YSYEKL. The CDR3 totals 17 residues. As originally analysed: Reference gene primer amplification in the assay estimated nucleated cell counts. Using immunoSEQ multiplex PCR, the repertoire was profiled, and TCRdb retains in-frame clones only, with some absent. That table furnishes V, J and clone size, whereas the DNA furnished D and trimming. This repertoire shows under 150,000 clones, around nine tenths found once; its top ten account for 3.5% to 4.5%.

This sequence was found in a middle-aged woman with acute or convalescent COVID-19. The chain joins TRBV4-1 to TRBJ1-2, with D possibly being TRBD1 (6 bases). The sequenced material came from peripheral blood. In DNA, the CDR3 is TGCGCCAGCAGCCAAGTCCTTTTCGACAGGCCCAACTATGGCTACACCTTC. Its protein is CASSQVLFDRPNYGYTF.